This is a list of T cell receptor beta chains from one sample in a study of beta chain features in type 1 diabetes. The protocol was immunoSEQ multiplex PCR, while the TCRdb copy is restricted to in-frame clones and leaves out a portion. This repertoire shows around 280,000 clones, 15% found once; its top ten account for approximately 0.015%. The sequenced sample consisted of naive CD4+ T cells from blood. All receptors derive from a man younger than 35 with type 1 diabetes. The conserved cysteine and the conserved F or W are not part of the CDR3 here.

j_call v_call cdr3_length cdr3_aa
TRBJ2-1 TRBV28 12 ASNRGGRAGEQF
TRBJ1-2 TRBV7-9 12 ASSLALSNYGYT
TRBJ2-5 TRBV6-5 10 ASTQDRLTQY
TRBJ1-1 TRBV7-6 12 ASSLGILQGEAF
TRBJ2-1 TRBV19 12 ASSIDPSSDEQF
TRBJ1-2 TRBV19 12 ASSIVRINYGYT
TRBJ2-2 TRBV7-8 12 ASSIQGAYGELF
TRBJ2-7 TRBV29-1 10 SGQGSSYEQY
TRBJ2-5 TRBV28 12 ASSPGQAPETQY
TRBJ1-5 TRBV10-3 12 AISESAGNQPQH
TRBJ2-7 TRBV27 13 ASSLRGRGMGEQY
TRBJ1-1 TRBV5-4 13 ASSLPAALNTEAF
TRBJ1-4 TRBV5-1 13 ASSPQGATNEKLF
TRBJ2-4 TRBV4-1 13 ASSQGDLAKNIQY
TRBJ2-5 TRBV7-2 13 ASSLGFRTSGTQY
TRBJ1-2 TRBV2 13 ASSEVMGQGRGYT
TRBJ2-7 TRBV7-9 12 ASSHGTGVLEQY
TRBJ2-6 TRBV4-1 14 ASSQLSRFGANVLT
TRBJ2-1 TRBV6-6 12 ASSWDSSYNEQF
TRBJ1-2 TRBV2 12 ASSAGQGNYGYT
TRBJ2-7 TRBV19 12 ASSTGWADPKQY
TRBJ1-1 TRBV5-1 18 ASRFPHPTGLVVGVGEAF
TRBJ1-5 TRBV11-2 12 ASSQQGGNQPQH
TRBJ1-3 TRBV4-1 13 ASSQVRGTGNTIY
TRBJ2-7 TRBV4-1 12 ASSRERLSYEQY
TRBJ2-1 TRBV5-1 13 ASSPGTVTYNEQF
TRBJ2-3 TRBV5-1 13 ASSLEGQGTDTQY
TRBJ2-5 TRBV29-1 11 SATSSGQETQY
TRBJ2-3 TRBV5-1 14 ASSLLLAGSTDTQY
TRBJ2-7 TRBV6-4 12 ARTRQNHYYEQY
TRBJ2-7 TRBV2 10 ASGRVGYEQY